The present entry profiles one T cell receptor beta chain with its context. Antigen unknown. Treatment given: some 20 received Ad26.COV2.S at low or high dose, single or two shots; about 5 received placebo; per-sample allocation not given. Sampling occurred on day 63 after the first vaccine or placebo injection. An adult of 18-55 years in Boston served as donor. The data stem from a study of Ad26.COV2.S vaccination and SARS-CoV-2 variants. Study at large: Donor was assigned to the Ad26.COV2.S arm of trial COV1001.

Broader study findings: Non-spike TCR breadth showed similarity between vaccine and placebo recipients. From the TCR breadth and depth analyses, total T cell responses may have been underestimated.

This table comes from immunoSEQ multiplex PCR, and its TCRdb copy is limited to in-frame clones, with some not included. The sample holds 240,000 or so clones, 88% seen once. Germline V CDR1 and CDR2: ENHRY, SYGVKD. The CDR3 runs to 15 residues. Trimming left V 0 bases short and J 4 bases short, with 10 bases between. The source material was peripheral blood, sampled in a trial of Ad26.COV2.S vaccine versus placebo. V and J are TRBV10-3 and TRBJ1-5; D is unclear. This clonotype originated in a person between 18 and 60 years old who received the Ad26.COV2.S COVID-19 vaccine or a placebo. As DNA, the CDR3 is TGTGCCATCAGTGAGTCTGGCGGGGAGAATCAGCCCCAGCATTTT. It translates to CAISESGGENQPQHF.